Sequencing of this T cell receptor beta chain was carried out in a study of response to subunit inactivated influenza vaccine. TCRdb passed the RT-PCR reads through MiXCR, listing each CDR3 protein once. The sample shows almost 250,000 distinct CDR3 sequences, 12% of them seen only once. Trimming removed 9 bases from V and 9 bases from J; junction bases left unmatched: 10. Germline loops: CDR1 MNHEY, CDR2 SMNVEV (reference sequence). The CDR3 runs 13 residues. The chain carries TRBV27 and TRBJ2-1; 8 bases line up with TRBD2. Material: non-naive T cells sorted from PBMCs, obtained 14 days before vaccination. This TCR came from a man aged 45-60 years who received an inactivated influenza vaccine. The CDR3 spells CASSSMAGGEQFF. The CDR3 nucleotides read TGTGCCAGTAGTAGTATGGCGGGAGGTGAGCAGTTCTTC.